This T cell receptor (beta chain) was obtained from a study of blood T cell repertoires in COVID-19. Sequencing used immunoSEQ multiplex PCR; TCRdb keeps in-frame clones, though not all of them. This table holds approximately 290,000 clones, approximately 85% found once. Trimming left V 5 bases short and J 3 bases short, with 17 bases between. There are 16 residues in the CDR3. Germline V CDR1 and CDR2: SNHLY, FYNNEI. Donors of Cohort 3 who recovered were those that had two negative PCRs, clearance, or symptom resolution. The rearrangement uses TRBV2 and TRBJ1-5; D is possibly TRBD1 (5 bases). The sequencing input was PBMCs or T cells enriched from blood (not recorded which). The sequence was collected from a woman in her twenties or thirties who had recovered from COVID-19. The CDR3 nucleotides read TGTGCCAGCAGTCGCGGGGGTGACCGTTCCAATCAGCCCCAGCATTTT. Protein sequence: CASSRGGDRSNQPQHF.